These 3 T cell receptor beta chains were all obtained from the same sample, sequenced in a study of blood T cell repertoires in COVID-19 (dated by TCRdb to the early 2020s). The protocol used for the library was the immunoSEQ multiplex PCR assay. In its TCRdb copy, this immuneACCESS table keeps in-frame sequences only and misses some clones. Where compared with another copy, unresolved V genes explain less than half of these, and the others have no known cause. The sample contains roughly 200,000 clones, about nine tenths of them found a single time. The top ten clones comprise over 3% of the sample. Sequenced sample: PBMCs or T cells enriched from blood (not recorded which). Receptors originate from a woman aged 45-65 years in a cohort exposed to, infected with or recovered from COVID-19 (not recorded which).

This clone was seen more than once but under ten times. The chain recombines TRBV28 with TRBJ1-5; TRBD1 might be the D (5 bases). Germline V lookup: CDR1 MDHEN, CDR2 SYDVKM. The V end was cut by 2 bases, the J end by 3 bases, with 8 bases between. The CDR3 has 14 amino acids. The CDR3 loop is CASSLRTSNQPQHF. The CDR3 bases are TGTGCCAGCAGTTTAAGGACATCCAATCAGCCCCAGCATTTT.

The chain links TRBV6-2 or TRBV6-3 to TRBJ1-1; 9 nucleotides match TRBD1. Germline-derived CDR1 and CDR2 are MNHEY and SVGEGT. The CDR3 is 16 amino acids. The ends lost 2 bases at V and 6 bases at J; junction bases unmatched: 10. DNA of the CDR3: TGTGCCAGCAGTTACGGACAGGGGACGGGTAATTCTGAAGCTTTCTTT. The encoded protein is CASSYGQGTGNSEAFF.

The chain couples TRBV6-5 to TRBJ1-1; D uncertain. Trimming left V 6 bases short and J 1 base short, with 12 bases between. Germline V CDR1 and CDR2: MNHEY, SVGAGI. This CDR3 comprises 14 residues. Written as DNA, the CDR3 is TGTGCCAGCAGCCCCGCGTCCAAGAACACTGAAGCTTTCTTT. It yields the protein CASSPASKNTEAFF.